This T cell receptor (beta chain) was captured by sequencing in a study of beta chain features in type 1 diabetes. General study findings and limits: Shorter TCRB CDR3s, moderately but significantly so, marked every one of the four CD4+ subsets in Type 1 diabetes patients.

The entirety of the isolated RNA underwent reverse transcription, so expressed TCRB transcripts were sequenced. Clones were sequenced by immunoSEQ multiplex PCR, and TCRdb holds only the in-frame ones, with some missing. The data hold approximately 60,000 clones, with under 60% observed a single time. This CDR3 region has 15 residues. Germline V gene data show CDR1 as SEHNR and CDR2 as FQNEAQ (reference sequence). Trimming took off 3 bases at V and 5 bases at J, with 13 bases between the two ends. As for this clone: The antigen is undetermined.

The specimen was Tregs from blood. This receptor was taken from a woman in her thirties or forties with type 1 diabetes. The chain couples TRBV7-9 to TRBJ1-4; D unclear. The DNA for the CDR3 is TGTGCCAGCAGCTTGAACTGGGGAGCCAATGAAAAACTGTTTTTT. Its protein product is CASSLNWGANEKLFF.